This T cell receptor beta chain is from a study of glioma-infiltrating T cells after dendritic cell vaccination. Clones were read by immunoSEQ multiplex PCR, and TCRdb kept only the in-frame ones, dropping some. The sample shows 99,000 or so clones, almost 90% of them seen only once. Germline-derived CDR1 and CDR2 are MNHNS and SASEGT. The V and J ends lost 4 bases and 6 bases respectively, with 10 bases between them. The CDR3 has 13 amino acids. Documented time point: after dendritic cell vaccination, including at tumor progression/relapse. The sequence was obtained from a human donor with glioblastoma. Source: blood, taken after dendritic cell vaccination. The V and J genes are TRBV6-1 and TRBJ1-5; D is undetermined. The CDR3 is CASSVRPGQPQHF. CDR3 coding DNA: TGTGCCAGCAGTGTCCGACCAGGTCAGCCCCAGCATTTT.